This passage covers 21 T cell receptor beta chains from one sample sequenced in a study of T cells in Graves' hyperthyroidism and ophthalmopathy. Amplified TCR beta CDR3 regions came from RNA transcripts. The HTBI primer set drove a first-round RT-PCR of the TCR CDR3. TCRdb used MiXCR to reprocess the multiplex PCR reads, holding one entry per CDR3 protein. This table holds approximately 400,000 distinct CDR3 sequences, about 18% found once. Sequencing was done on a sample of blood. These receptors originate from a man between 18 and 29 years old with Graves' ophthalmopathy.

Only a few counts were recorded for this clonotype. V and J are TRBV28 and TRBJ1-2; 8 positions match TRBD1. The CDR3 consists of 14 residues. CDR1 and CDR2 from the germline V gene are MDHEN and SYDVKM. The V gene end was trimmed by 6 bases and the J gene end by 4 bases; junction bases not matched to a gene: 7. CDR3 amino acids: CASRPRDRPYGYTF. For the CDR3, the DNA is TGTGCCAGCAGGCCTCGGGACAGGCCCTATGGCTACACCTTC.

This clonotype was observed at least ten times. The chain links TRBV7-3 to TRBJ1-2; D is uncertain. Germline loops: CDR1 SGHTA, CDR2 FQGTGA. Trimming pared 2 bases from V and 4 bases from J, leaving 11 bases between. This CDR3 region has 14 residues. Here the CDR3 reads CASSLAGSGYGYTF. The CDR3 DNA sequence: TGTGCCAGCAGCTTAGCAGGATCGGGCTATGGCTACACCTTC.

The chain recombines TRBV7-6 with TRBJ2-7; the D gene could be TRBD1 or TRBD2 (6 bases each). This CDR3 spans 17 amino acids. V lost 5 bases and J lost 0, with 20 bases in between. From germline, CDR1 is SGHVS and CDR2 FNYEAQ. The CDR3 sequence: CASSPPPGGELSYEQYF. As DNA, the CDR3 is TGTGCCAGCAGCCCGCCCCCCGGGGGCGAACTCTCCTACGAGCAGTACTTC.

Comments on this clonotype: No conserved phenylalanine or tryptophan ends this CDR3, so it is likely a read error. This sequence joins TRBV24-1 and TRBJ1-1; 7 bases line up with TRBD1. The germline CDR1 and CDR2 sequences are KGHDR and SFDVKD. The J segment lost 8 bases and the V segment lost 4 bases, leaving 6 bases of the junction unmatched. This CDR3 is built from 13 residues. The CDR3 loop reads CATSDEQGREAFL. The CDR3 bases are TGTGCCACCAGTGACGAACAGGGGAGGGAAGCTTTCCTT.

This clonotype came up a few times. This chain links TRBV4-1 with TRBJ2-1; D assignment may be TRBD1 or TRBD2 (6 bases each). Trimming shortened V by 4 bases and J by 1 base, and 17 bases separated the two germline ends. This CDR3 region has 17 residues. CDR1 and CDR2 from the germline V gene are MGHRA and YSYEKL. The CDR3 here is CASSLSGASTSYNEQFF. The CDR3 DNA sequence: TGCGCCAGCAGCCTATCGGGGGCCTCTACTTCCTACAATGAGCAGTTCTTC.

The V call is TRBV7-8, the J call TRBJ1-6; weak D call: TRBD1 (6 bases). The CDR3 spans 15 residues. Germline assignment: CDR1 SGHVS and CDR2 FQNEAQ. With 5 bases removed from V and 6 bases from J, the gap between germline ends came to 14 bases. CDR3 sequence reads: CASSPGRGGNSPLHF. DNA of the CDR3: TGTGCCAGCAGCCCAGGGAGGGGGGGTAATTCACCCCTCCACTTT.

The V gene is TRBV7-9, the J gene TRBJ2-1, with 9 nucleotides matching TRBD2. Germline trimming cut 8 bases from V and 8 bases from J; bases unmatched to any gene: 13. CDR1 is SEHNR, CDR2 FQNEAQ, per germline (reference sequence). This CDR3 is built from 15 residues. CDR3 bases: TGTGCCAGCCGAATGGGGCGGGGGGGTCGCGATGAGCAGTTCTTC. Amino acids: CASRMGRGGRDEQFF.

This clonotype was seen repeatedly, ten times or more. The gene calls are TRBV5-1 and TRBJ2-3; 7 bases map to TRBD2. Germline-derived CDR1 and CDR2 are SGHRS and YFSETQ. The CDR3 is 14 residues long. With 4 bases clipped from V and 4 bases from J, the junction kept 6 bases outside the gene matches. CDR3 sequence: CASSLRLAPDTQYF. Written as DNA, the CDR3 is TGCGCCAGCAGCCTAAGACTAGCCCCAGATACGCAGTATTTT. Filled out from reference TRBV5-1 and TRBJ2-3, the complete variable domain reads KAGVTQTPRYLIKTRGQQVTLSCSPISGHRSVSWYQQTPGQGLQFLFEYFSETQRNKGNFPGRFSGRQFSNSRSEMNVSTLELGDSALYLCASSLRLAPDTQYFGPGTRLTVL.

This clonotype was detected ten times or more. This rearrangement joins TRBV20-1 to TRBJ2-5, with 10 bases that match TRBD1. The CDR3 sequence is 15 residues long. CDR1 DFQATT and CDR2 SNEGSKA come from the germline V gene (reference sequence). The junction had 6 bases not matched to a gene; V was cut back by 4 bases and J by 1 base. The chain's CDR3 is CSAKTGTGAQETQYF. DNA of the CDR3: TGCAGTGCTAAAACCGGGACAGGGGCCCAAGAGACCCAGTACTTC.

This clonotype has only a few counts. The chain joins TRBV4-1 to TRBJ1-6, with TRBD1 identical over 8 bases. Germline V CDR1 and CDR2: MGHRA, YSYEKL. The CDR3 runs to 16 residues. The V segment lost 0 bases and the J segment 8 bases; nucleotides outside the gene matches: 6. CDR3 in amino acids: CASSQESRGLHSPLHF. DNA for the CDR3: TGCGCCAGCAGCCAAGAATCCAGGGGGCTTCATTCACCCCTCCACTTT.

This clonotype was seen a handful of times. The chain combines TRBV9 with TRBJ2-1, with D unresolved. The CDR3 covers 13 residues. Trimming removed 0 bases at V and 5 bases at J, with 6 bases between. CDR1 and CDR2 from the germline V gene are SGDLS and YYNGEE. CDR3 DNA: TGTGCCAGCAGCGTAGAAGATGACAATGAGCAGTTCTTC. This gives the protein CASSVEDDNEQFF.

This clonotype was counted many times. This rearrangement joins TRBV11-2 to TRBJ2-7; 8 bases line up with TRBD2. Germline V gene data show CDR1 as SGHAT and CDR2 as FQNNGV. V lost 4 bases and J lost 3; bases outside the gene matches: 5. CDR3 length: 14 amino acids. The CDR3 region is CASSSSGGVYEQYF. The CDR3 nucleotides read TGTGCCAGCAGCTCGTCGGGGGGGGTCTACGAGCAGTACTTC. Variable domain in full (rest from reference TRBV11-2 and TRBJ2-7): EAGVAQSPRYKIIEKRQSVAFWCNPISGHATLYWYQQILGQGPKLLIQFQNNGVVDDSQLPKDRFSAERLKGVDSTLKIQPAKLEDSAVYLCASSSSGGVYEQYFGPGTRLTVT.

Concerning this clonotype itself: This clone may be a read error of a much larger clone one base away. The CDR3 protein is CASSLLAGGLGETQHF. In DNA, the CDR3 is TGTGCCAGCAGCCTCCTAGCGGGGGGCCTCGGCGAGACCCAGCACTTC. The rearrangement links TRBV12-3 or TRBV12-4 to TRBJ2-5, with TRBD2 matching over 11 bases. The length of the CDR3 is 16 residues.

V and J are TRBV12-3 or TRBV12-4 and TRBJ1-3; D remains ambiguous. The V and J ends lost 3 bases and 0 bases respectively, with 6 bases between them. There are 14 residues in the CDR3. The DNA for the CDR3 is TGTGCCAGCAGTTTCGGAGCCTCTGGAAACACCATATATTTT. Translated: CASSFGASGNTIYF.

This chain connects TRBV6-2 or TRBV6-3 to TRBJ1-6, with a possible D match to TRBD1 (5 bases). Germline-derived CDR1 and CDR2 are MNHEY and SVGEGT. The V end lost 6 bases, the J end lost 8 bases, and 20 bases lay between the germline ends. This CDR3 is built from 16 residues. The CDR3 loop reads CASSLAGTPSDSPLHF. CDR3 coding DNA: TGTGCCAGCAGCCTCGCCGGGACCCCTTCCGATTCACCCCTCCACTTT.

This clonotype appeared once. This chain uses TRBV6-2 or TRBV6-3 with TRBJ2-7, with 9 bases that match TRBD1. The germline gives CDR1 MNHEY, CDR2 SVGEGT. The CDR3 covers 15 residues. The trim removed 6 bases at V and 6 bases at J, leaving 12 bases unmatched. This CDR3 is CASSPPGQGIREQYF. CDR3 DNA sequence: TGTGCCAGCAGCCCACCGGGACAGGGAATCCGCGAGCAGTACTTC.

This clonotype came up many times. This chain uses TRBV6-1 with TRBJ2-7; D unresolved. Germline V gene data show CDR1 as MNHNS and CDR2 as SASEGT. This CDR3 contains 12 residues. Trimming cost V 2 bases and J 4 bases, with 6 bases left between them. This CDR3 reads CASSEKRYEQYF. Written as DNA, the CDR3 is TGTGCCAGCAGTGAAAAGAGGTACGAGCAGTACTTC.

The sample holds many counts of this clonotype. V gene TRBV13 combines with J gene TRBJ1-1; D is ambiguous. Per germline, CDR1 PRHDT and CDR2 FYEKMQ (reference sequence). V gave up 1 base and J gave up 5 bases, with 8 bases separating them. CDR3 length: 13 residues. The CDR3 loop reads CASSLEGMTEAFF. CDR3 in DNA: TGTGCCAGCAGCTTAGAGGGTATGACTGAAGCTTTCTTT.

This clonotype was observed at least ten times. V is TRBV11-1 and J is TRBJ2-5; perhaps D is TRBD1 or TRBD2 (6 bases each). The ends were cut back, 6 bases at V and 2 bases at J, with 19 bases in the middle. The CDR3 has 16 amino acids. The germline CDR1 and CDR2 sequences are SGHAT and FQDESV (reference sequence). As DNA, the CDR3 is TGTGCCAGCAGTCCGGCTTCGACTAGGGGGCAAGAGACCCAGTACTTC. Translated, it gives CASSPASTRGQETQYF.

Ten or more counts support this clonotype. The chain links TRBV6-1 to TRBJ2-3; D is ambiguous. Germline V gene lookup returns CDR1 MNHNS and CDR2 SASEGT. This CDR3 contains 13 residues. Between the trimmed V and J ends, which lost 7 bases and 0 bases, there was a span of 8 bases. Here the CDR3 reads CASKGMSTDTQYF. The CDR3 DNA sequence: TGTGCCAGCAAAGGAATGAGCACAGATACGCAGTATTTT.

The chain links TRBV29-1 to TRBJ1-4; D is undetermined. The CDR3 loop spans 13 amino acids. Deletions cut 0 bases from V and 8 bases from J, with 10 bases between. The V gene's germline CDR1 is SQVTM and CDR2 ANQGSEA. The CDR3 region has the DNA TGCAGCGTTGAAGATAGAGGTCGGGAAAAACTGTTTTTT. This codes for CSVEDRGREKLFF.